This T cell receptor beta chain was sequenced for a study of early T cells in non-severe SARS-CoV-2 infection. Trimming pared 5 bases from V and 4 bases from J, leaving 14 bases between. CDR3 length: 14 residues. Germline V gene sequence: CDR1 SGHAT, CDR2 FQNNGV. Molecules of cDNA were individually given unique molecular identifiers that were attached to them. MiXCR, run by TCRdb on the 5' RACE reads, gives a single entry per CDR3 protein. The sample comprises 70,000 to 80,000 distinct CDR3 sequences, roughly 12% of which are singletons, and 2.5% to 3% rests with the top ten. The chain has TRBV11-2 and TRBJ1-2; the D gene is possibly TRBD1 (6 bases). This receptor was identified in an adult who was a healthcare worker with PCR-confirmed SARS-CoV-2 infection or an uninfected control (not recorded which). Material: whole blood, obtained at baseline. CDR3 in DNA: TGTGCCAGCAGCCCCCAGACAGGAGGCTATGGCTACACCTTC. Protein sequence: CASSPQTGGYGYTF.